This T cell receptor (beta chain) is drawn from a study of PD-1 blockade in classical Hodgkin lymphoma. Background on the study: The study gave patients nivolumab 3 mg/kg intravenously every 2 weeks.

General study points: Baseline diversity in complete responders resembled that of newly diagnosed patients. Newly diagnosed patients had baseline TCR diversity that was reportedly lower than that of healthy donors.

The protocol was immunoSEQ multiplex PCR, while the TCRdb copy is restricted to in-frame clones and leaves out a portion. Found here are some 150,000 clones, 78% of them singletons; the top ten hold about 9.3%. Every patient experienced relapse after autologous stem cell transplantation, and brentuximab vedotin exposure varied. This clone was counted once. Its antigen is undetermined. Trimming left V 4 bases short and J 12 bases short, with 19 bases between. This CDR3 region has 13 residues. Per the germline V gene, CDR1 is MDHEN and CDR2 is SYDVKM. This TCR was recovered from a human donor with classical Hodgkin lymphoma. The source was peripheral blood mononuclear cells (PBMCs), collected before the second cycle of nivolumab. The rearrangement links TRBV28 to TRBJ2-7; maybe TRBD2 (5 bases). The CDR3: CASSWTLSPMLYF. In DNA, the CDR3 is TGTGCCAGCAGTTGGACTTTATCCCCGATGTTGTACTTC.